These 24 T cell receptor beta chains originate from one sample sequenced in a study of beta chain features in type 1 diabetes. Findings and caveats of the study: Shorter TCRB CDR3s, moderately but significantly so, marked every one of the four CD4+ subsets in Type 1 diabetes patients.

These receptors' antigens are unknown. The authors reverse transcribed all of the isolated RNA, so sequencing captured expressed TCRB transcripts. The protocol was immunoSEQ multiplex PCR, while the TCRdb copy is restricted to in-frame clones and leaves out a portion. The top ten clones hold over 0.015% of a sample with approximately 270,000 clones, over 11% of them seen once. Sequencing used naive CD4+ T cells from blood. The receptors shown here come from a man aged 25 to 45 with type 1 diabetes.

The V gene is TRBV5-6, the J gene TRBJ1-1, with D possibly being TRBD1 (5 bases). The CDR3 is 14 residues long. Per the germline V gene, CDR1 is SGHDT and CDR2 is YYEEEE. Trimming shortened V by 0 bases and J by 5 bases, and 11 bases separated the two germline ends. The CDR3 spells CASSLGGRGTEAFF. The CDR3 DNA reads as TGTGCCAGCAGCTTGGGTGGGAGGGGAACTGAAGCTTTCTTT. Full variable domain (remainder filled in from reference TRBV5-6 and TRBJ1-1): DAGVTQSPTHLIKTRGQQVTLRCSPKSGHDTVSWYQQALGQGPQFIFQYYEEEERQRGNFPDRFSGHQFPNYSSELNVNALLLGDSALYLCASSLGGRGTEAFFGQGTRLTVV.

The chain has TRBV7-2 and TRBJ2-5; a possible D gene is TRBD1 (6 bases). There are 14 residues in the CDR3. The ends were cut back, 3 bases at V and 0 bases at J, with 8 bases in the middle. The V gene's germline CDR1 is SGHTA and CDR2 FQGNSA. The CDR3 bases are TGTGCCAGCAGCTTTCAGGGGTACCAAGAGACCCAGTACTTC. Translated, it gives CASSFQGYQETQYF.

This clone has just a few counts. The rearrangement uses TRBV30 and TRBJ2-2, with 9 bases fitting TRBD2. V dropped 7 bases and J dropped 8; count of bases not matched to a gene: 14. The CDR3 length is 15 residues. CDR1 and CDR2 (germline): GTSNPN, SVGIG (reference sequence). The CDR3 sequence: CASLGAGGLGGELFF. CDR3 nucleotides: TGTGCCTCGCTGGGAGCGGGAGGTCTAGGGGGGGAGCTGTTTTTT.

This clone occurred a few times. The chain employs TRBV28 and TRBJ1-5; D call uncertain. V was shortened by 3 bases and J by 2 bases, with 11 bases between the two germline ends. Germline loops: CDR1 MDHEN, CDR2 SYDVKM. This CDR3 has 15 residues. The CDR3 region is CASSFGGMGNQPQHF. The CDR3 DNA reads as TGTGCCAGCAGTTTTGGCGGGATGGGCAATCAGCCCCAGCATTTT.

The sample holds a few counts of this clone. The gene calls are TRBV28 and TRBJ1-5; 7 nucleotides match TRBD1. This CDR3 spans 15 amino acids. With V trimmed by 6 bases and J by 4 bases, 9 bases remained unmatched. Germline CDR1 reads MDHEN; CDR2 reads SYDVKM. CDR3 amino acids: CASRTPGQQNQPQHF. The CDR3 coding sequence is TGTGCCAGCAGGACTCCGGGACAGCAAAATCAGCCCCAGCATTTT.

The V gene is TRBV5-4, the J gene TRBJ2-2, with 14 bases lining up with TRBD2. Germline CDR1 is SGHNT and CDR2 is YYREEE (reference sequence). V shed 4 bases, J shed 8 bases, and the junction held 7 bases outside the gene matches. This CDR3 is 16 amino acids long. CDR3 in amino acids: CASSPGLAGVLGELFF. CDR3 sequence (DNA): TGTGCCAGCAGCCCGGGACTAGCGGGAGTTCTGGGGGAGCTGTTTTTT.

This clone has a single count. The chain joins TRBV9 to TRBJ2-1; TRBD1 aligns across 9 bases. Losses at the gene ends were 3 bases for V and 0 bases for J; bases not matched to a gene: 4. The CDR3 is 16 amino acids. Per germline, CDR1 SGDLS and CDR2 YYNGEE. The CDR3 DNA sequence: TGTGCCAGCAGCGCCGGGACAGGGAGCTCCTACAATGAGCAGTTCTTC. Its translation: CASSAGTGSSYNEQFF.

V gene TRBV5-4 combines with J gene TRBJ2-5, with 9 bases aligning to TRBD2. The end of the DNA is better explained by TRBJ2-7, so the J call may be wrong. This CDR3 spans 15 amino acids. Germline lookup yields CDR1 SGHNT and CDR2 YYREEE (reference sequence). The CDR3 reads CASSPTGTSYDEQYF. DNA for the CDR3: TGTGCCAGCAGCCCCACCGGGACTAGCTACGACGAGCAGTACTTC.

The chain has TRBV2 and TRBJ1-5; possible D gene TRBD1, 5 bases. This CDR3 is 15 amino acids long. Per the germline V gene, CDR1 is SNHLY and CDR2 is FYNNEI. V lost 4 bases to trimming and J lost 3 bases, with 13 bases between them. CDR3 DNA: TGTGCCAGCAGTGGCCAGGGACTGACCAATCAGCCCCAGCATTTT. Translating it yields CASSGQGLTNQPQHF.

The chain uses TRBV28 and TRBJ2-7, with 14 bases aligning to TRBD2. Germline CDR1 MDHEN, CDR2 SYDVKM. V lost 5 bases and J lost 0; bases outside the gene matches: 6. This CDR3 comprises 17 residues. The CDR3 protein is CASSHRTSGRPSYEQYF. The CDR3 DNA sequence: TGTGCCAGCAGTCACCGGACTAGCGGGAGGCCCTCCTACGAGCAGTACTTC.

This clone showed up just a few times. The V call is TRBV28, the J call TRBJ1-2; 7 positions agree with TRBD1. Germline V gene sequence: CDR1 MDHEN, CDR2 SYDVKM. V was clipped by 5 bases and J by 5 bases; unmatched bases: 8. The CDR3 has 14 residues. In nucleotides, the CDR3 is TGTGCCAGCAGTCCCGGCGGGACAGTTTATGGCTACACCTTC. This sequence encodes CASSPGGTVYGYTF.

This clone was picked up a small number of times. The chain carries TRBV4-3 and TRBJ2-7; possible D gene TRBD2, 6 bases. The V end was cut by 3 bases, the J end by 2 bases, with 8 bases between. This CDR3 has 13 amino acids. Germline V gene data show CDR1 as LGHNA and CDR2 as YSLEER. CDR3 DNA: TGCGCCAGCAGCCACGGGGGTCCCTACGAGCAGTACTTC. It is translated as CASSHGGPYEQYF.

The chain employs TRBV19 and TRBJ1-2; the match to TRBD1 covers 8 bases. Trimming cost V 5 bases and J 12 bases; bases outside gene matches: 17. Germline CDR1 and CDR2: LNHDA and SQIVND (reference sequence). The CDR3 is 15 residues long. CDR3 sequence: CASSRPTAAGGRNTF. In DNA, the CDR3 is TGTGCCAGTAGTCGCCCGACCGCCGCAGGGGGCCGCAACACCTTC.

This clone occurred a few times. Within the sample, other DNA sequences also encode this same CDR3. The chain couples TRBV29-1 to TRBJ2-6; D is possibly TRBD1 (6 bases). Germline V gene sequence: CDR1 SQVTM, CDR2 ANQGSEA. V was shortened by 5 bases and J by 0 bases, with 8 bases between the two germline ends. CDR3 length: 14 residues. Here the CDR3 DNA reads TGCAGCGTTCTACAGGGCTCTGGGGCCAACGTCCTGACTTTC. This encodes CSVLQGSGANVLTF.

The chain couples TRBV28 to TRBJ2-2, with 7 bases fitting TRBD1. Trimming cost V 3 bases and J 4 bases; bases outside gene matches: 5. In germline, CDR1 is MDHEN, CDR2 SYDVKM. This CDR3 has 15 residues. CDR3 in amino acids: CASSFRDRGTGELFF. CDR3 bases: TGTGCCAGCAGTTTCCGGGACAGAGGCACCGGGGAGCTGTTTTTT.

This clone was observed a handful of times. The rearrangement uses TRBV9 and TRBJ1-2; D ambiguous. Looked up from germline, CDR1 is SGDLS and CDR2 is YYNGEE. This CDR3 region has 15 residues. The V end lost 0 bases, the J end lost 3 bases, and 12 bases lay between the germline ends. The CDR3 bases are TGTGCCAGCAGCGTAGCTAATCGAAACTACTATGGCTACACCTTC. Amino acids: CASSVANRNYYGYTF. The full variable domain, its missing parts supplied by reference TRBV9 and TRBJ1-2, is DSGVTQTPKHLITATGQRVTLRCSPRSGDLSVYWYQQSLDQGLQFLIQYYNGEERAKGNILERFSAQQFPDLHSELNLSSLELGDSALYFCASSVANRNYYGYTFGSGTRLTVV.

Remarks on this clone: Additional DNA sequences in this sample encode the identical CDR3. The chain carries TRBV7-9 and TRBJ2-1, with TRBD1 matching 9 bases. This CDR3 region has 15 residues. Trimming removed 1 base from V and 2 bases from J; junction bases left unmatched: 0. In germline, CDR1 is SEHNR, CDR2 FQNEAQ (reference sequence). The CDR3 sequence is CASSLGQGAYNEQFF. CDR3 nucleotide sequence: TGTGCCAGCAGCTTAGGACAGGGGGCCTACAATGAGCAGTTCTTC.

This clone was recorded a few times. The genes are TRBV18 and TRBJ2-1; D unresolved. V lost 3 bases to trimming and J lost 0 bases, with 15 bases between them. The V gene's germline CDR1 is KGHSH and CDR2 LQKENI. This CDR3 is built from 17 residues. CDR3: CASSPNSLLSSYNEQFF. DNA for the CDR3: TGTGCCAGCTCACCGAATTCACTTTTGAGCTCCTACAATGAGCAGTTCTTC.

V and J are TRBV30 and TRBJ1-5, with TRBD1 as a possible D gene (6 bases). Germline CDR1 GTSNPN, CDR2 SVGIG (reference sequence). Deletions cut 7 bases from V and 1 base from J, with 20 bases between. The CDR3 runs to 16 residues. The CDR3 sequence is CAYILGTSSSNQPQHF. The CDR3 DNA sequence: TGTGCCTATATCCTTGGGACATCGTCAAGCAATCAGCCCCAGCATTTT. Together with reference TRBV30 and TRBJ1-5, the CDR3 gives the full variable domain: SQTIHQWPATLVQPVGSPLSLECTVEGTSNPNLYWYRQAAGRGLQLLFYSVGIGQISSEVPQNLSASRPQDRQFILSSKKLLLSDSGFYLCAYILGTSSSNQPQHFGDGTRLSIL.

In the case of this clone: An end of the junction does not agree with germline; a read error may underlie this. The V call is TRBV13, the J call TRBJ2-7; TRBD1 aligns across 9 bases. The CDR3 sequence is 15 residues long. Per the germline V gene, CDR1 is PRHDT and CDR2 is FYEKMQ (reference sequence). In nucleotides, the CDR3 is TGTGCCAGCAGCTTAGCGGGACAGGGCTCCCACGAGCAGTACTTC. It translates to CASSLAGQGSHEQYF. Variable domain in full (rest from reference TRBV13 and TRBJ2-7): AAGVIQSPRHLIKEKRETATLKCYPIPRHDTVYWYQQGPGQDPQFLISFYEKMQSDKGSIPDRFSAQQFSDYHSELNMSSLELGDSALYFCASSLAGQGSHEQYFGPGTRLTVT.

For this clone: At the DNA level, this CDR3 is encoded by other sequences in the same sample as well. The genes are TRBV9 and TRBJ2-6; 7 bases map to TRBD1. V shed 2 bases and J 2 bases; nucleotides not matched to a gene: 1. Germline loops: CDR1 SGDLS, CDR2 YYNGEE. The CDR3 contains 15 residues. DNA of the CDR3: TGTGCCAGCAGCGTGCAGGGGGCTGGGGCCAACGTCCTGACTTTC. It encodes CASSVQGAGANVLTF. Full variable domain (outside the CDR3, taken from reference TRBV9 and TRBJ2-6): DSGVTQTPKHLITATGQRVTLRCSPRSGDLSVYWYQQSLDQGLQFLIQYYNGEERAKGNILERFSAQQFPDLHSELNLSSLELGDSALYFCASSVQGAGANVLTFGAGSRLTVL.

There are a few counts of this clone. V and J are TRBV5-1 and TRBJ1-5, with unresolved D. Germline CDR1 SGHRS, CDR2 YFSETQ. The CDR3 sequence is 14 residues long. V was clipped by 4 bases and J by 6 bases, with 14 bases between them. The CDR3 nucleotides are TGCGCCAGCAGCACGGGAGAAGCTGCTCAGCCCCAGCATTTT. This sequence encodes CASSTGEAAQPQHF.

The rearrangement joins TRBV4-1 to TRBJ1-5; 11 nucleotides agree with TRBD1. The CDR3 runs 15 residues. V shed 1 base and J 6 bases; nucleotides not matched to a gene: 2. Germline assignment: CDR1 MGHRA and CDR2 YSYEKL. This chain's CDR3 is CASSQGTGGIQPQHF. DNA of the CDR3: TGCGCCAGCAGCCAAGGGACAGGGGGCATTCAGCCCCAGCATTTT.

J is TRBJ2-4 and V is TRBV4-2; 7 bases agree with TRBD1. The CDR3 contains 15 residues. V shed 0 bases, J shed 4 bases, and the junction held 3 bases outside the gene matches. CDR1 and CDR2 (germline): LGHNA, YNFKEQ. CDR3 nucleotides: TGTGCCAGCAGCCAAGAGGGACAGACGAAAAACATTCAGTACTTC. Translated, it gives CASSQEGQTKNIQYF.